This T cell receptor (beta chain) is from a study of blood T cell repertoires in COVID-19 (dated by TCRdb to the early 2020s). At the level of the whole study: Samples covering the acute and convalescent phases of COVID-19 were provided by collaborators in the United States, Italy and Spain. The prospective study material was composed of cDNA or gDNA derived from T cells, B-cell-depleted T cells, or PBMCs. The dataset comprised deeply sampled blood TCRbeta repertoires from subjects exposed to, actively infected with, or recovered from COVID-19. The repertoires were made available in a free public database intended to serve as a resource for research on the immune response to SARS-CoV-2. The samples were drawn from two sources: the first 160 participants of the ongoing ImmuneRACE study, and 950 to 1,500 subjects contributed by 6 global collaborators. The sample metadata nearly always contained a de-identified subject ID, COVID-19 status, age in years and sex. Where available, HLA class I and class II types were obtained from metadata supplied by the sample provider rather than from assay-based typing. The research as a whole found: Clinical and demographic metadata were provided uncurated, with the amount varying by source and participant.

As for this clone: Its binding antigen is unknown. Per-base qualities were not stored, and no clone one base away is much larger.

TCRbeta CDR3 regions were amplified from genomic DNA using the immunoSEQ Assay, a bias-controlled multiplex PCR. Per the authors' processing: Within the assay, amplification of reference gene primers was used to estimate how many nucleated cells each sample contained. To quantify the absolute abundance of each unique TCRbeta CDR3 rearrangement, sequence reads were collapsed and filtered. Productive Simpson clonality was computed per sample as the square root of Simpson's diversity index over productive rearrangements. The clones in this table, taken by TCRdb from immuneACCESS, are in-frame only. Not every clone is retained; where verified, under half of the shortfall comes from an unresolved V gene, and the cause of the rest is unknown. V and J calls and clone size come straight from that table; D and trimming were deduced from the DNA. Present in this sample are about 170,000 clones, roughly four fifths of which were seen just once. The ten largest clones add up to less than 3% of the sample.

At one collaborating source in Seattle, patients were enrolled during active infection and were followed longitudinally through the course of disease. Whole blood was collected in K2EDTA tubes by collaborating institutions according to the institutions' own protocols. For TCRbeta analysis, collaborators shipped samples as frozen whole blood, isolated PBMCs, or DNA extracted from either of those sample types. Sequences were obtained from peripheral blood. The receptor was derived from a woman of 80 years or more with COVID-19, enrolled during active disease.

The DNA sequence is TGTGCCAGCACCCTAGGCAGCGGGGGATCGCACACCGGGGAGCTGTTTTTT. Its amino acids are CASTLGSGGSHTGELFF. The chain was built from TRBV3-1 (or the pseudogene TRBV3-2) and TRBJ2-2; a stretch of 8 junction bases matches TRBD2. V ends up 7 bases short and J 3 bases short, with an unmatched junction base count of 13. Looking up the germline V gene (reference sequence) yields CDR1 LGHDT and CDR2 YNNKEL. The CDR3 starts with the cysteine, ends with the phenylalanine, and has 17 residues. Only the CDR3 region is kept as DNA, spanning 51 bases read in frame from base 1.